The clone carrying this TCR beta chain has only a few counts. The data belong to a study of beta chain features in type 1 diabetes. V lost 6 bases, J lost 0 bases, and 6 bases lay in between. The CDR3 sequence is 13 residues long. The germline V gene encodes CDR1 MDHEN and CDR2 SYDVKM. The entirety of the isolated RNA underwent reverse transcription, so expressed TCRB transcripts were sequenced. Repertoires were generated with immunoSEQ multiplex PCR, while TCRdb's copy carries only in-frame clones and drops some. This sample carries 300,000 to 450,000 clones, 10% to 15% of them seen once, and the ten largest clones take under 0.02%.

Input material: naive CD4+ T cells from blood. This chain connects TRBV28 to TRBJ2-1; D not certain. This clonotype was sampled from a man aged 18 to 29 in good health. In DNA form, the CDR3 reads TGTGCCAGCAGGCTAGACTCCTACAATGAGCAGTTCTTC. Its translation is CASRLDSYNEQFF.